Listed here are 8 T cell receptor beta chains from one sample, sequenced in a study of T-cell memory formation after mild COVID-19. TCRdb reanalysed the 5' RACE reads using MiXCR and keeps one entry per CDR3 protein. Of 150,000 to 200,000 distinct CDR3 sequences listed, 11% are singletons. Sample: PBMCs or a T cell subset sorted from them (not recorded which). The receptors were gathered from a man in his late teens or twenties who had mild COVID-19 (a few samples of this study predate the infection). Cell type and time point are not known.

The chain employs TRBV29-1 and TRBJ1-1, with 7 bases aligning to TRBD1. CDR1 is SQVTM and CDR2 is ANQGSEA in the germline V gene. The V segment lost 6 bases and the J segment 5 bases; nucleotides outside the gene matches: 12. The CDR3 runs to 14 residues. CDR3 sequence: CSVHRQGLYTEAFF. CDR3 sequence (DNA): TGCAGCGTCCATCGACAGGGTTTATATACTGAAGCTTTCTTT.

This clonotype was seen a handful of times. The chain has TRBV7-2 and TRBJ1-2; D may be TRBD1 (6 bases). The CDR3 is 14 residues long. Looked up from germline, CDR1 is SGHTA and CDR2 is FQGNSA. V was trimmed by 2 bases and J by 2 bases, leaving 9 bases between them. CDR3 amino acids: CASSLKGGNYGYTF. CDR3 nucleotide sequence: TGTGCCAGCAGCTTAAAGGGGGGAAACTATGGCTACACCTTC.

The chain recombines TRBV7-2 with TRBJ2-5; D ambiguous. CDR3 size: 13 residues. Trimming took off 6 bases at V and 5 bases at J, with 13 bases between the two ends. In germline, CDR1 is SGHTA, CDR2 FQGNSA. CDR3 bases: TGTGCCAGCAGAGGTGATCGTTTGGAGACCCAGTACTTC. Translation: CASRGDRLETQYF.

The chain uses TRBV11-2 and TRBJ2-6; D ambiguous. The CDR3 consists of 17 residues. Trimming took off 6 bases at V and 0 bases at J, with 15 bases between the two ends. Germline lookup yields CDR1 SGHAT and CDR2 FQNNGV. The DNA for the CDR3 is TGTGCCAGCAGTCCAAGGCACGGTTACTCTGGGGCCAACGTCCTGACTTTC. This gives the protein CASSPRHGYSGANVLTF.

This chain links TRBV18 with TRBJ2-3; TRBD2 is a possible D gene (7 bases). The CDR3 loop spans 16 amino acids. The V gene's germline CDR1 is KGHSH and CDR2 LQKENI. V was cut by 1 base and J by 3 bases, with 14 bases left in between. CDR3 sequence reads: CASSPQAGRGTDTQYF. The CDR3 DNA reads as TGTGCCAGCTCACCACAGGCGGGGAGGGGGACAGATACGCAGTATTTT.

The sample holds a few counts of this clonotype. V gene TRBV10-2 combines with J gene TRBJ2-5; D ambiguous. This CDR3 comprises 12 residues. The germline V gene encodes CDR1 WSHSY and CDR2 SAAADI. V was trimmed by 7 bases and J by 2 bases, leaving 8 bases between them. CDR3 coding DNA: TGCGCCAGCACCGGTGCTCAAGAGACCCAGTACTTC. This translates into CASTGAQETQYF.

The rearrangement joins TRBV29-1 to TRBJ2-2, with a possible D match to TRBD2 (5 bases). The CDR3 totals 14 residues. From germline, CDR1 is SQVTM and CDR2 ANQGSEA. V lost 4 bases and J 0 bases, leaving 9 bases between the germline ends. The CDR3 here is CSVVYGTNTGELFF. The CDR3 DNA sequence: TGCAGCGTTGTTTACGGGACGAACACCGGGGAGCTGTTTTTT.

This clonotype was counted at least ten times. The genes are TRBV29-1 and TRBJ1-5, with D possibly being TRBD1 (6 bases). Germline V lookup: CDR1 SQVTM, CDR2 ANQGSEA. CDR3 length: 14 residues. Trimming removed 6 bases at V and 3 bases at J, with 15 bases between. CDR3 in amino acids: CSVAPGGLNQPQHF. The CDR3 region has the DNA TGCAGCGTGGCCCCCGGGGGCCTCAATCAGCCCCAGCATTTT.